The 4 T cell receptor beta chains listed next were all sequenced from one sample in a study of T cell responses to AZD1222 COVID-19 vaccine. Method: immunoSEQ multiplex PCR; TCRdb's copy keeps in-frame clones and lacks some. The sample lists 110,000 or so clones, about 88% occurring once. The sample here was peripheral blood, taken 28 days after the second AZD1222 dose. These TCRs come from an adult who received the AZD1222 COVID-19 vaccine.

V usage is TRBV3-1 (or the pseudogene TRBV3-2) and J usage is TRBJ2-1; 13 positions match TRBD2. Germline V gene data show CDR1 as LGHDT and CDR2 as YNNKEL (reference sequence). The J segment lost 8 bases and the V segment lost 3 bases, leaving 10 bases of the junction unmatched. The length of the CDR3 is 17 residues. The CDR3 loop reads CASSHLLAGGSWDEQFF. In nucleotides, the CDR3 is TGTGCCAGCAGCCATTTACTAGCGGGAGGGTCTTGGGATGAGCAGTTCTTC.

The V call is TRBV3-1 (or the pseudogene TRBV3-2), the J call TRBJ1-2, with 7 bases identical to TRBD1. The ends lost 4 bases at V and 1 base at J; junction bases unmatched: 12. The CDR3 length is 17 residues. CDR1 and CDR2 from the germline V gene are LGHDT and YNNKEL (reference sequence). Here the CDR3 DNA reads TGTGCCAGCAGCCCGAGACAACCGGGACAGATTAACTATGGCTACACCTTC. Amino acid sequence: CASSPRQPGQINYGYTF.

CDR3 sequence (DNA): TGTGCCAGCAGTGAATCGAAGGAAACCTATGGCTACACCTTC. This gives the protein CASSESKETYGYTF. The chain carries TRBV25-1 and TRBJ1-2; D not certain. Germline lookup yields CDR1 MGHDK and CDR2 SYGVNS. Trimming stripped 1 base from V and 4 bases from J, with 10 bases between. This CDR3 has 14 residues.

The V call is TRBV21-1, the J call TRBJ2-5; TRBD1, as called in the table, went unchecked against the DNA. TRBV21-1 is shown as a pseudogene. The CDR3 runs 14 residues. The CDR3 sequence: CASSKGPGYETQYF. CDR3 nucleotide sequence: TGTGCCAGCAGCAAAGGTCCAGGGTATGAGACCCAGTACTTC.